Listed here are 30 T cell receptor beta chains from one sample, sequenced in a study of chemoradiotherapy in HPV16-positive cancers. Data came from immunoSEQ multiplex PCR; TCRdb stores just in-frame clones and leaves some out. Of roughly 34,000 clones listed, over 75% were seen once; the top ten hold less than 5%. The material sequenced was blood, taken from a patient who underwent chemoradiotherapy. The source of these receptors is a human donor with HPV-associated anogenital cancer.

The chain carries TRBV2 and TRBJ2-2, with 14 bases lining up with TRBD2. CDR3 length: 16 amino acids. Looked up from germline, CDR1 is SNHLY and CDR2 is FYNNEI. The V segment lost 6 bases and the J segment 7 bases; nucleotides outside the gene matches: 7. CDR3 residues: CASSPLGTSGGGELFF. CDR3 DNA: TGTGCCAGCAGCCCCCTAGGGACTAGCGGGGGCGGGGAGCTGTTTTTT.

The V call is TRBV7-9, the J call TRBJ1-2; no definite D call. V was pared by 5 bases and J by 1 base, with 14 bases between. The CDR3 has 15 residues. Germline CDR1 SEHNR, CDR2 FQNEAQ (reference sequence). Here the CDR3 DNA reads TGTGCCAGCAGCCCGTCCGGTCGAGATAACTATGGCTACACCTTC. Protein product: CASSPSGRDNYGYTF.

V is TRBV27 and J is TRBJ2-1; a possible D gene is TRBD2 (5 bases). Germline CDR1 MNHEY, CDR2 SMNVEV (reference sequence). Trimming removed 5 bases at V and 6 bases at J, with 23 bases between. The CDR3 contains 17 residues. CDR3: CASSALGVARATNEQFF. CDR3 DNA sequence: TGTGCCAGCAGTGCCCTGGGTGTGGCGCGGGCTACCAATGAGCAGTTCTTC.

The CDR3, as DNA: TGTGCCAGCAGGCCCTACAGGGACACTGAAGCTTTCTTT. This translates into CASRPYRDTEAFF. The gene calls are TRBV6-5 and TRBJ1-1; weak D call: TRBD1 (6 bases). V lost 6 bases and J lost 3, with 11 bases in between. This CDR3 comprises 13 residues. The germline gives CDR1 MNHEY, CDR2 SVGAGI.

The V and J genes are TRBV11-2 and TRBJ2-7, with D possibly matching TRBD1 (6 bases). V lost 1 base and J 8 bases, leaving 9 bases between the germline ends. CDR3 size: 12 residues. The germline V gene has CDR1 SGHAT and CDR2 FQNNGV. DNA for the CDR3: TGTGCCAGCAGCTTAGGCCAGGGGCAGCAGTACTTC. Encoded protein: CASSLGQGQQYF.

CDR3 sequence: CASSLLAGGELFF. CDR3 bases: TGTGCCAGCAGCCTACTAGCGGGCGGGGAGCTGTTTTTT. The chain employs TRBV9 and TRBJ2-2, with 9 bases aligning to TRBD2. Germline lookup yields CDR1 SGDLS and CDR2 YYNGEE. Trimming at V came to 4 bases and at J to 7 bases, leaving 2 bases not matched to a gene. This CDR3 contains 13 residues.

The chain links TRBV6-4 to TRBJ2-2; 8 positions agree with TRBD2. The CDR3 sequence is 14 residues long. The germline V gene has CDR1 MRHNA and CDR2 SNTAGT. V trimming: 8 bases; J trimming: 4 bases; junction bases outside the gene matches: 6. Here the CDR3 DNA reads TGTGCCAGCCGGGGTAGCGGGGTCACCGGGGAGCTGTTTTTT. Amino acid sequence: CASRGSGVTGELFF.

The genes are TRBV5-8 and TRBJ2-7; D remains ambiguous. Trimming left V 1 base short and J 2 bases short, with 10 bases between. The CDR3 length is 14 residues. Germline CDR1 SGHTS, CDR2 YDEGEE. The CDR3 DNA is TGTGCCAGCAGCTTGCAAGGGAACCCCTACGAGCAGTACTTC. It yields the protein CASSLQGNPYEQYF.

The chain carries TRBV19 and TRBJ2-1; 10 nucleotides line up with TRBD1. Trimming at V came to 10 bases and at J to 5 bases, leaving 14 bases not matched to a gene. Germline CDR1 reads LNHDA; CDR2 reads SQIVND (reference sequence). The CDR3 is 16 amino acids. The CDR3 coding sequence is TGTGCCACTAAGGCCCCTGACAGGGGGCTGAACAATGAGCAGTTCTTC. Residues: CATKAPDRGLNNEQFF. Complete variable domain (other parts from reference TRBV19 and TRBJ2-1): DGGITQSPKYLFRKEGQNVTLSCEQNLNHDAMYWYRQDPGQGLRLIYYSQIVNDFQKGDIAEGYSVSREKKESFPLTVTSAQKNPTAFYLCATKAPDRGLNNEQFFGPGTRLTVL.

The chain has TRBV18 and TRBJ2-7, with a possible D match to TRBD1 (6 bases). V was cut by 0 bases and J by 2 bases, with 11 bases left in between. Germline V gene sequence: CDR1 KGHSH, CDR2 LQKENI. The CDR3 loop spans 15 amino acids. The CDR3 coding sequence is TGTGCCAGCTCACCACCGAGTGGGGGCCCCTACGAGCAGTACTTC. It encodes CASSPPSGGPYEQYF.

V and J are TRBV27 and TRBJ2-5, with TRBD1 as a possible D gene (6 bases). The length of the CDR3 is 17 residues. CDR1 and CDR2 from the germline V gene are MNHEY and SMNVEV (reference sequence). V was pared by 5 bases and J by 2 bases, with 21 bases between. CDR3 sequence: CASSPRRTDRSQETQYF. CDR3 DNA sequence: TGTGCCAGCAGTCCGAGGAGGACTGACAGGAGTCAAGAGACCCAGTACTTC.

The rearrangement uses TRBV11-2 and TRBJ2-7, with D tentatively TRBD1 (5 bases). The CDR3 is 15 residues long. Trimming removed 5 bases at V and 3 bases at J, with 17 bases between. CDR1 is SGHAT, CDR2 FQNNGV, per germline. CDR3 sequence (DNA): TGTGCCAGCAGCCCGTGGGCAGGGCGCAACTACGAGCAGTACTTC. Its translation is CASSPWAGRNYEQYF.

This clone has just a few counts. The chain has TRBV5-1 and TRBJ1-1; D might be TRBD1 (6 bases). V was pared by 2 bases and J by 0 bases, with 11 bases between. CDR1 is SGHRS, CDR2 YFSETQ, per germline. This CDR3 region has 15 residues. The CDR3 is CASSLQGGVNTEAFF. The CDR3 DNA reads as TGCGCCAGCAGCTTACAGGGAGGTGTGAACACTGAAGCTTTCTTT.

This clone has just a few counts. The rearrangement joins TRBV7-9 to TRBJ1-2; perhaps TRBD1 as D (5 bases). The V gene lost 5 bases and the J gene lost 2 bases, with 12 bases spanning the gap. CDR1 is SEHNR and CDR2 is FQNEAQ in the germline V gene (reference sequence). The CDR3 length is 14 residues. The CDR3 DNA sequence: TGTGCCAGCAGCCCGGCGGGACTCAACTATGGCTACACCTTC. Protein product: CASSPAGLNYGYTF.

The gene calls are TRBV11-3 and TRBJ2-7; possibly TRBD1 or TRBD2 for D (5 bases each). Germline V lookup: CDR1 SGHNT, CDR2 YENEEA. V was shortened by 5 bases and J by 3 bases, with 11 bases between the two germline ends. The length of the CDR3 is 13 residues. The CDR3 coding sequence is TGTGCCAGCAGCCCGGGACCCAGCTACGAGCAGTACTTC. This translates into CASSPGPSYEQYF.

The V gene is TRBV5-1, the J gene TRBJ2-1, with 7 bases identical to TRBD2. The CDR3 extends over 16 amino acids. J gave up 0 bases and V 5 bases, and 8 bases lay outside the gene matches. The germline V gene has CDR1 SGHRS and CDR2 YFSETQ. CDR3 in amino acids: CASRQTSSSSYNEQFF. The CDR3 DNA is TGCGCCAGCAGGCAGACTAGCTCAAGCTCCTACAATGAGCAGTTCTTC.

The chain couples TRBV5-8 to TRBJ2-1; D remains ambiguous. Trimming shortened V by 2 bases and J by 0 bases, and 6 bases separated the two germline ends. The germline V gene encodes CDR1 SGHTS and CDR2 YDEGEE. This CDR3 contains 14 residues. The CDR3 DNA reads as TGTGCCAGCAGCTTCAGTCTCTCCTACAATGAGCAGTTCTTC. Translating it yields CASSFSLSYNEQFF. Filled out from reference TRBV5-8 and TRBJ2-1, the complete variable domain reads EAGVTQSPTHLIKTRGQQATLRCSPISGHTSVYWYQQALGLGLQFLLWYDEGEERNRGNFPPRFSGRQFPNYSSELNVNALELEDSALYLCASSFSLSYNEQFFGPGTRLTVL.

The chain employs TRBV6-5 and TRBJ2-5; TRBD2 is a possible D gene (6 bases). This CDR3 has 16 residues. Trimming cost V 2 bases and J 2 bases, with 15 bases left between them. Germline CDR1 and CDR2: MNHEY and SVGAGI. The CDR3 DNA sequence: TGTGCCAGCAGTTACGGCCTCGGGGGAGGACAAGAGACCCAGTACTTC. This encodes CASSYGLGGGQETQYF.

This clone was observed a few times. The genes are TRBV11-2 and TRBJ1-1, with D maybe TRBD1 (5 bases). V shed 5 bases and J shed 0 bases, with 10 bases lying between them. CDR1 is SGHAT and CDR2 is FQNNGV in the germline V gene. The length of the CDR3 is 14 residues. In nucleotides, the CDR3 is TGTGCCAGCAGCGTGACAGCTATGAACACTGAAGCTTTCTTT. This translates into CASSVTAMNTEAFF. The full variable domain, with the rest looked up from reference TRBV11-2 and TRBJ1-1, is EAGVAQSPRYKIIEKRQSVAFWCNPISGHATLYWYQQILGQGPKLLIQFQNNGVVDDSQLPKDRFSAERLKGVDSTLKIQPAKLEDSAVYLCASSVTAMNTEAFFGQGTRLTVV.

The chain couples TRBV7-2 to TRBJ2-1, with 9 positions matching TRBD2. This CDR3 spans 19 amino acids. Germline values: CDR1 SGHTA, CDR2 FQGNSA. With V trimmed by 4 bases and J by 1 base, 14 bases remained unmatched. The CDR3: CASSSQGGGAEWSYNEQFF. The CDR3 DNA sequence: TGTGCCAGCAGCTCCCAGGGCGGGGGGGCCGAGTGGTCCTACAATGAGCAGTTCTTC.

The chain has TRBV30 and TRBJ2-4; possible D gene TRBD2, 6 bases. The CDR3 totals 12 residues. Germline V gives CDR1 GTSNPN, CDR2 SVGIG (reference sequence). The V gene lost 3 bases and the J gene lost 9 bases, with 12 bases spanning the gap. CDR3 in amino acids: CAWRDPRGIQYF. The CDR3 DNA sequence: TGTGCCTGGAGGGATCCGCGGGGCATTCAGTACTTC.

This sequence joins TRBV7-7 and TRBJ2-2; 11 nucleotides match TRBD1. This CDR3 region has 15 residues. The trim removed 5 bases at V and 4 bases at J, leaving 3 bases unmatched. CDR1 SSHAT and CDR2 FNYEAQ come from the germline V gene (reference sequence). CDR3 in DNA: TGTGCCAGCAGCCCAGGGACAGGGGGCACCGGGGAGCTGTTTTTT. Translation gives CASSPGTGGTGELFF.

The chain combines TRBV6-5 with TRBJ2-1; D uncertain. Per the germline V gene, CDR1 is MNHEY and CDR2 is SVGAGI. Trimming removed 7 bases from V and 0 bases from J, with 10 bases in between. This CDR3 spans 14 amino acids. DNA for the CDR3: TGTGCCAGCACCCGATACAACTCCTACAATGAGCAGTTCTTC. Its protein product is CASTRYNSYNEQFF.

The rearrangement uses TRBV19 and TRBJ1-2; tentatively, D is TRBD1 (5 bases). V lost 5 bases and J lost 6, with 13 bases in between. Germline CDR1 LNHDA, CDR2 SQIVND (reference sequence). The CDR3 loop spans 13 amino acids. The CDR3 nucleotides read TGTGCCAGTAGTGAGGCCAGGGAGAATGGCTACACCTTC. Translated: CASSEARENGYTF.

This rearrangement joins TRBV5-4 to TRBJ1-4; tentatively, D is TRBD1 (5 bases). CDR1 is SGHNT, CDR2 YYREEE, per germline (reference sequence). V was pared by 0 bases and J by 7 bases, with 10 bases between. The CDR3 is 14 residues long. CDR3 nucleotide sequence: TGTGCCAGCAGCTTGGGGGGCGGAACTGAAAAACTGTTTTTT. It yields the protein CASSLGGGTEKLFF.

The rearrangement joins TRBV19 to TRBJ2-5; the match to TRBD2 covers 11 bases. Germline V CDR1 and CDR2: LNHDA, SQIVND (reference sequence). CDR3 size: 15 residues. V was clipped by 5 bases and J by 5 bases; unmatched bases: 7. The CDR3 is CASSHRLAGSETQYF. The CDR3 DNA follows: TGTGCCAGTAGTCATCGACTAGCGGGGTCGGAGACCCAGTACTTC. The full variable domain, completed using reference TRBV19 and TRBJ2-5, is DGGITQSPKYLFRKEGQNVTLSCEQNLNHDAMYWYRQDPGQGLRLIYYSQIVNDFQKGDIAEGYSVSREKKESFPLTVTSAQKNPTAFYLCASSHRLAGSETQYFGPGTRLLVL.

This chain connects TRBV29-1 to TRBJ1-2; no clear D. The CDR3 totals 12 residues. With 5 bases removed from V and 2 bases from J, the gap between germline ends came to 9 bases. Germline V gene lookup returns CDR1 SQVTM and CDR2 ANQGSEA. The CDR3 loop reads CSVLTENYGYTF. CDR3 DNA sequence: TGCAGCGTTTTGACGGAAAACTATGGCTACACCTTC. Supplemented by reference TRBV29-1 and TRBJ1-2, the full variable domain reads SAVISQKPSRDICQRGTSLTIQCQVDSQVTMMFWYRQQPGQSLTLIATANQGSEATYESGFVIDKFPISRPNLTFSTLTVSNMSPEDSSIYLCSVLTENYGYTFGSGTRLTVV.

This clone was detected a few times. This sequence joins TRBV9 and TRBJ1-2, with 8 bases that match TRBD1. This CDR3 contains 16 residues. CDR1 and CDR2 (germline): SGDLS, YYNGEE. V lost 0 bases, J lost 4 bases, and 8 bases stayed unmatched. CDR3 region: CASSVATGGDSYGYTF. Here the CDR3 DNA reads TGTGCCAGCAGCGTAGCTACAGGGGGGGACAGCTATGGCTACACCTTC.

The rearrangement uses TRBV6-5 and TRBJ1-2; D call uncertain. Germline assignment: CDR1 MNHEY and CDR2 SVGAGI. The V end was cut by 6 bases, the J end by 3 bases, with 8 bases between. The CDR3 length is 12 residues. CDR3 sequence reads: CASREADYGYTF. As DNA, the CDR3 is TGTGCCAGCAGGGAGGCAGACTATGGCTACACCTTC.

The chain combines TRBV9 with TRBJ1-6, with TRBD1 matching over 8 bases. V was pared by 2 bases and J by 5 bases, with 9 bases of the junction left unmatched. CDR1 SGDLS and CDR2 YYNGEE come from the germline V gene. This CDR3 contains 17 residues. The CDR3 sequence is CASSVTSNRGNNSPLHF. The CDR3 DNA reads TGTGCCAGCAGCGTCACATCCAACAGGGGGAATAATTCACCCCTCCACTTT.